This TCR beta chain stems from a study of long-term antiretroviral therapy in people with HIV. Running of the v3.0 immunoSEQ assay took place at survey level. Here immunoSEQ multiplex PCR was the method, and the copy in TCRdb shows in-frame clones only, minus some. The table shows approximately 29,000 clones, with roughly 87% occurring only once. J gave up 0 bases and V 6 bases, and 1 base lay outside the gene matches. Germline V gives CDR1 MNHEY, CDR2 SVGAGI. This CDR3 spans 15 amino acids. The rearrangement uses TRBV6-5 and TRBJ2-2; TRBD2 matches at 10 bases. The clonotype comes from a young man with HIV. Sequencing used unsorted PBMCs, obtained 1.1 years after starting antiretroviral therapy. CDR3 in DNA: TGTGCCAGCAGAACTAGCGGGGCGAACACCGGGGAGCTGTTTTTT. Protein product: CASRTSGANTGELFF.